This T cell receptor (beta chain) was identified in a study of CD8+CD57+ T cells in acquired aplastic anemia. Study-wide background: There were about 10.8 million reads, on average, for CD4+ cells from healthy donors.

TCR beta VDJ and CDR3 were profiled, and genomic DNA was the template. TCRdb fed the reads into MiXCR, producing one record per CDR3 protein. Of more than 45,000 distinct CDR3 sequences listed, about 73% are singletons. Germline loops: CDR1 SNHLY, CDR2 FYNNEI. V dropped 7 bases and J dropped 6; count of bases not matched to a gene: 9. This CDR3 contains 14 residues. V gene TRBV2 combines with J gene TRBJ1-5; 7 bases map to TRBD1. The material sequenced was sorted CD4+, CD8+, or CD8+CD57+ T cells (not recorded which) from PBMCs. The receptor comes from a human donor in good health, serving as a control. Here the CDR3 reads CASKQGGPGQPQHF. In nucleotides, the CDR3 is TGTGCCAGCAAGCAGGGGGGGCCAGGTCAGCCCCAGCATTTT.